This record covers a single T cell receptor beta chain. Its cognate antigen is unknown. This specimen belongs to a study of shared clonotypes between healthy human individuals. At the level of the study: Participating donors consisted of a couple of women and a few men aged 18 to 49. General study findings and limits: Sequencing depth was expected to affect clonotype sharing among donors. Blood was the only sampled material, and tissue repertoires likely differ.

Losses at the gene ends were 3 bases for V and 3 bases for J; bases not matched to a gene: 5. CDR1 KGHSH and CDR2 LQKENI come from the germline V gene. The CDR3 runs 14 residues. Researchers drew on approximately 92 million PBMCs for genomic DNA from unsorted samples. This table comes from immunoSEQ multiplex PCR, and its TCRdb copy is limited to in-frame clones, with some not included. Of 450,000 to 600,000 clones listed, 65% to 80% are singletons. The chain links TRBV18 to TRBJ2-7, with TRBD1 matching over 7 bases. This receptor was obtained from a woman aged 40 to 50 in good health. Some clones in this sample may be carry-over from other donors' samples. The sequenced sample was PBMCs. The CDR3 DNA sequence: TGTGCCAGCTCACCGGGGACAGTCCACTACGAGCAGTACTTC. Translated, it gives CASSPGTVHYEQYF.